Listed below are T cell receptor beta chains from one sample, sequenced in a study of blood T cell repertoires in COVID-19. Sequencing used immunoSEQ multiplex PCR; TCRdb keeps in-frame clones, though not all of them. This sample yields roughly 200,000 clones, of which roughly nine tenths are seen a single time; approximately 12% belongs to the top ten. The sequenced sample was peripheral blood. Source of these receptors: a woman aged 18-30 years who had recovered from COVID-19. Each CDR3 is given with its conserved first and last residue. A D gene is named only where the DNA matches it firmly. Clone size is given for some rows only: seen once, a few or many times, or a class if the clone is expanded.

d_call j_call clone_size v_call cdr3_nt cdr3_aa
TRBD2 TRBJ2-2 NA TRBV4-3 TGCGCCAGCGGGGTGGGACTAGAGAACACCGGGGAGCTGTTTTTT CASGVGLENTGELFF
NA TRBJ2-5 NA TRBV12-5 TGTGCTAGTGGTTTATCCCCTAGGACAACACCCAGAGAGACCCAGTACTTC CASGLSPRTTPRETQYF
TRBD1 TRBJ1-1 many TRBV5-4 TGTGCCAGCAGCAGGGACAGGGCCTTTGGAGCTTTCTTT CASSRDRAFGAFF
TRBD1 TRBJ2-2 many TRBV3-1/TRBV3-2 TGTGCCAGCACCCCAAGGGCACAGGGGGTCGGCGCCGGGGAGCTGTTTTTT CASTPRAQGVGAGELFF
NA TRBJ1-1 NA TRBV6-5 TGTGCCAGCAGTTCCCCCTCGAGGGCGCGTTCAGCTTTCTTT CASSSPSRARSAFF
NA TRBJ1-1 NA TRBV19 TGTGCCAGTAGCACCGGGGGGACCATCGCCACTGAAGCTTTCTTT CASSTGGTIATEAFF
NA TRBJ1-3 NA TRBV7-2 TGTGCCAGCAGCTTAACCTCAGGGTTCTCTGGAAACACCATATATTTT CASSLTSGFSGNTIYF
NA TRBJ2-7 NA TRBV6-6 TGTGCCAGCAGTTACTCCCTCTTACTTAAAAAGCAGTACTTC CASSYSLLLKKQYF
NA TRBJ1-2 NA TRBV24-1 TGTGCCACCAGTGATTGGGGCGGGGGAGTACGCGGCTACACCTTC CATSDWGGGVRGYTF
NA TRBJ1-3 NA TRBV9 TGTGCCAGCAGCGAGACGACAGTCGGAAACACCATATATTTT CASSETTVGNTIYF
NA TRBJ2-7 NA TRBV5-4 TGTGCCAGCAGCCCCCAGCCAGGAGGCTTAGGCTACGAGCAGTACTTC CASSPQPGGLGYEQYF